This TCR beta chain emerged from a study of Graves' ophthalmopathy and Graves' hyperthyroidism. Amplification of the TCR beta CDR3 regions used RNA transcripts (as template). RT-PCR with HTBI primers came first, then second-round multiplex PCR. TCRdb independently ran MiXCR on the multiplex PCR reads; one entry per CDR3 protein. The table lists hundreds of thousands of distinct CDR3 sequences, about two fifths of them singletons. Thyroid ultrasound, orbital computed tomography, TRAb, serum thyroxine and clinical symptoms formed the basis of diagnosis. Germline lookup yields CDR1 WSHSY and CDR2 SAAADI. The CDR3 contains 15 residues. Trimming stripped 0 bases from V and 0 bases from J, with 8 bases between.

The source material was peripheral blood. The V gene is TRBV10-2, the J gene TRBJ1-2; D gene unclear. The TCR sequence derives from an adult man with Graves' ophthalmopathy. The CDR3 region is CASSESRVSNYGYTF. Here the CDR3 DNA reads TGCGCCAGCAGTGAGTCTAGGGTTTCTAACTATGGCTACACCTTC.